The rows below give T cell receptor beta chains drawn from one sample of a study of tumor-infiltrating lymphocytes in primary liver carcinoma. One entry per CDR3 protein results from TCRdb running MiXCR on the multiplex PCR reads. The table has more than 95,000 distinct CDR3 sequences, approximately 80% seen once. The sequenced sample was liver tumor tissue from sampling region 3. These receptors were collected from a middle-aged man with primary liver carcinoma and hepatitis B virus infection. Each CDR3 is given with its conserved first and last residue. Each record gives: V gene, clone size, J gene, D gene, CDR3 protein, CDR3 DNA. A D gene is named only where the DNA matches it firmly. Only some rows state a clone size, as once, few, many or a class for expanded clones.

>TRBV6-1|few|TRBJ1-2|TRBD1
CASRGTDYGYTF
TGTGCCAGCAGAGGGACAGACTATGGCTACACCTTC
>TRBV10-3|NA|TRBJ2-7|TRBD1
CAIRLTGTASYEQYF
TGTGCCATCAGGCTTACCGGGACAGCATCCTACGAACAGTACTTC
>TRBV29-1|NA|TRBJ1-1|NA
CSVGRVDIVAFF
TGCAGCGTTGGCAGGGTAGACATTGTAGCTTTCTTT
>TRBV4-3|NA|TRBJ2-3|NA
CASSQELGTDTQYF
TGCGCCAGCAGCCAAGAACTAGGCACAGATACACAGTATTTT
>TRBV5-1|NA|TRBJ2-5|NA
CVSSQKGEEQETQYF
TGCGTCAGCAGCCAGAAAGGGGAAGAACAAGAGACCCAGTACTTC
>TRBV6-5|NA|TRBJ1-2|NA
CASKPWTAELGYTF
TGTGCCAGCAAACCCTGGACGGCTGAGTTGGGCTACACCTTC
>TRBV4-2|NA|TRBJ2-7|NA
CANSLSYRRGTREQYF
TGTGCCAACAGCCTGTCCTACAGGAGGGGCACGAGAGAGCAGTACTTC
>TRBV29-1|NA|TRBJ2-3|TRBD2
CSAPTAGSQGLSTTQYF
TGCAGCGCCCCGACAGCGGGATCCCAAGGGTTATCGACTACGCAGTATTTT
>TRBV6-2/TRBV6-3|NA|TRBJ1-2|NA
CASSTVSGYTF
TGTGCCAGTAGTACGGTCAGTGGCTACACCTTC
>TRBV11-2|NA|TRBJ2-5|NA
CASIPVGLVPETQYF
TGTGCGAGCATCCCAGTTGGGCTAGTCCCAGAGACCCAGTACTTC
>TRBV18|NA|TRBJ1-4|NA
CASSPFDSSTNEKLFF
TGTGCCAGCTCACCATTCGACAGCTCAACTAATGAAAAACTGTTTTTT
>TRBV10-2|NA|TRBJ2-7|TRBD1
CASLDRGNDEQYF
TGCGCCAGCCTGGACAGGGGTAACGACGAGCAGTACTTC
>TRBV5-5|NA|TRBJ2-5|TRBD2
CASNSKTSRETQYF
TGTGCCAGCAACTCGAAGACTAGCAGGGAGACCCAGTACTTC
>TRBV7-9|once|TRBJ2-7|NA
CTSCLNQAYEQYF
TGTACCAGCTGTTTAAATCAGGCTTACGAGCAGTACTTC
>TRBV4-1|once|TRBJ2-2|NA
CASSKQVDTRELFF
TGCGCCAGCAGCAAGCAGGTAGACACCAGGGAGCTGTTTTTT
>TRBV5-1|once|TRBJ2-6|NA
CASSLGAGITSDANVLTF
TGCGCCAGCAGCTTGGGGGCCGGTATAACCTCTGATGCCAACGTCCTGACTTTC
>TRBV6-5|NA|TRBJ2-1|NA
CTSSQGREQFF
TGTACTAGCAGTCAGGGCCGGGAGCAGTTCTTC
>TRBV7-9|NA|TRBJ1-5|NA
CASSLADVPQHF
TGTGCCAGTAGCTTAGCTGATGTGCCCCAGCATTTT
>TRBV29-1|NA|TRBJ2-1|NA
CGVDLSRANTDEQFF
TGCGGCGTCGATCTTTCTAGGGCCAATACCGATGAGCAGTTCTTC
>TRBV6-1|few|TRBJ2-2|TRBD1
CASSTGGSTGELFF
TGTGCCAGCAGTACAGGGGGTAGCACCGGGGAGCTGTTTTTT
>TRBV5-4|many|TRBJ2-7|TRBD2
CASSLRTSGRYEQYF
TGTGCCAGCAGCCTTCGGACTAGCGGGAGATACGAGCAGTACTTC
>TRBV29-1|once|TRBJ2-1|NA
CSVDLSRAITNEQFF
TGCAGCGTTGATCTTTCTAGGGCCATTACCAACGAGCAATTCTTC
>TRBV24-1|NA|TRBJ2-3|TRBD2
CATSVAAGASDMQYF
TGTGCCACCAGTGTGGCCGCGGGAGCGTCAGATATGCAGTATTTT
>TRBV12-3/TRBV12-4|NA|TRBJ2-1|NA
CASSLRAIYSYNEQFF
TGTGCCAGCAGTTTACGGGCAATATATTCCTACAATGAGCAGTTCTTC
>TRBV4-2|once|TRBJ2-1|NA
CASSQLRGLSYNEQFF
TGTGCCAGCAGCCAGCTTAGAGGGCTCTCCTACAATGAGCAGTTTTTC
>TRBV5-1|many|TRBJ1-1|NA
CASNKGGADEAFF
TGCGCCAGCAACAAGGGGGGGGCGGATGAAGCTTTCTTT
>TRBV6-1|NA|TRBJ1-2|TRBD1
CASIASGTGSDGYTF
TGTGCCAGCATAGCTTCCGGGACAGGGTCTGATGGCTACACCTTC
>TRBV6-2/TRBV6-3|NA|TRBJ2-1|TRBD1
CASSSPGQGTYNWQFF
TGTGCCAGCAGCTCCCCGGGACAGGGTACCTACAATTGGCAGTTCTTC
>TRBV6-1|NA|TRBJ2-6|NA
CASSEEGPTGANVLTF
TGTGCCAGCAGCGAAGAGGGCCCCACTGGGGCCAACGTCCTGACTTTC
>TRBV29-1|NA|TRBJ1-5|NA
CSVVAQINQPQHF
TGCAGCGTTGTCGCGCAAATCAATCAGCCCCAGCATTTT
>TRBV4-1|NA|TRBJ1-4|TRBD1
CASSQEGQGVKRLFF
TGCGCCAGCAGCCAAGAGGGACAGGGGGTGAAAAGACTGTTTTTT
>TRBV4-1|NA|TRBJ1-1|NA
CASSQGWGIVDTEAFF
TGCGCCAGCAGCCAAGGTTGGGGGATAGTCGACACTGAAGCTTTCTTT
>TRBV6-6|NA|TRBJ2-3|NA
CTSTTESTDTQYF
TGTACCAGCACGACGGAGAGCACAGATACGCAGTATTTT
>TRBV6-6|NA|TRBJ2-7|NA
CASSYPEGGGYEQYF
TGTGCCAGCAGTTACCCCGAAGGGGGAGGATACGAGCAGTATTTC
>TRBV6-2/TRBV6-3|NA|TRBJ2-5|NA
CVNSFGTPEKKWGRYF
TGTGTCAACAGTTTCGGGACACCCGAGAAAAAGTGGGGCCGGTACTTC
>TRBV6-6|few|TRBJ2-1|TRBD1
CASSYTGDTGRPYNEQFF
TGTGCCAGCAGTTACACAGGGGACACGGGCCGTCCCTACAATGAGCAGTTCTTC
>TRBV5-1|NA|TRBJ2-1|TRBD2
CTSSLRTSENEEFF
TGCACCAGCAGCTTGCGGACTAGCGAGAATGAGGAGTTCTTC
>TRBV12-3/TRBV12-4|NA|TRBJ1-2|NA
CASSLTGLFGYTF
TGTGCCAGCAGTTTAACAGGGCTATTTGGCTACACTTTC
>TRBV11-2|NA|TRBJ2-4|NA
CVSTTSAIAKNIQYF
TGTGTCAGCACCACTTCGGCAATAGCCAAAAACATTCAGTACTTC
>TRBV29-1|NA|TRBJ2-2|TRBD2
CSVGTSAANTGEMYF
TGCAGCGTTGGGACTAGCGCGGCGAACACCGGGGAGATGTATTTC
>TRBV18|few|TRBJ2-5|NA
CASSRGETQYF
TGTGCCAGCTCTAGGGGAGAGACCCAGTACTTC
>TRBV11-3|NA|TRBJ2-3|NA
CDSSPGGGDTDTQYF
TGTGACAGTAGTCCCGGAGGGGGAGACACAGATACGCAGTATTTT
>TRBV5-4|NA|TRBJ2-7|NA
CASNPDPSSSEQYF
TGTGCCAGCAACCCCGACCCATCATCCAGCGAGCAGTACTTC
>TRBV5-4|NA|TRBJ2-2|NA
CASTLDGSVTGELLF
TGTGCCAGCACCTTGGACGGGAGTGTTACCGGGGAGCTGTTATTT
>TRBV12-3/TRBV12-4|NA|TRBJ2-2|NA
CASNDRGASRELSF
TGTGCCAGCAATGATCGGGGGGCAAGCAGGGAGCTGTCTTTT
>TRBV28|NA|TRBJ1-2|NA
CASSLDGGLNYGYIF
TGTGCCAGTAGTTTAGACGGGGGACTTAACTATGGCTACATCTTC
>TRBV6-1|NA|TRBJ2-2|TRBD2
CASRERLAGGLGTGELFF
TGTGCCAGCAGAGAGAGACTAGCGGGAGGGCTCGGCACCGGGGAGCTGTTTTTT
>TRBV28|many|TRBJ1-5|TRBD1
CASSLFGDRGNQPQHF
TGTGCCAGCAGTTTATTTGGGGACAGGGGGAATCAGCCCCAGCATTTT
>TRBV11-2|NA|TRBJ1-2|NA
CACSLEAGAGPYGYTF
TGTGCCTGCAGCTTAGAGGCGGGGGCAGGACCCTATGGCTACACCTTC
>TRBV5-6|NA|TRBJ2-1|NA
CASSFGGLATYNEQFF
TGTGCCAGTAGCTTCGGTGGGCTAGCGACTTACAATGAGCAGTTCTTC
>TRBV5-5|many|TRBJ2-1|TRBD2
CASSPSSGIYNEQFF
TGTGCCAGCAGCCCATCGAGCGGGATCTACAATGAGCAGTTCTTC
>TRBV10-2|NA|TRBJ1-1|TRBD1
CANGQGAANTEAFF
TGCGCCAACGGACAGGGGGCAGCGAACACTGAAGCTTTCTTC
>TRBV5-6|NA|TRBJ2-7|NA
CASSLGVSSYEQHF
TGTGCCAGCAGCTTGGGAGTAAGTTCCTACGAGCAGCACTTC
>TRBV6-6|NA|TRBJ1-5|NA
CASSYFGTQPQHF
TGCGCCAGCAGTTACTTCGGAACTCAGCCCCAGCATTTT
>TRBV29-1|NA|TRBJ2-7|NA
CSVVGAPIYEQYF
TGCAGCGTTGTTGGCGCCCCCATCTACGAGCAGTATTTC
>TRBV12-3/TRBV12-4|NA|TRBJ2-2|NA
CASSFGGAVTIGELSF
TGTGCCAGCAGTTTTGGGGGGGCAGTAACCATCGGGGAGCTGTCTTTT
>TRBV14|NA|TRBJ2-1|TRBD2
CANSAAAGWVNIEQFF
TGTGCCAACAGTGCCGCAGCGGGATGGGTAAACATTGAGCAGTTCTTC